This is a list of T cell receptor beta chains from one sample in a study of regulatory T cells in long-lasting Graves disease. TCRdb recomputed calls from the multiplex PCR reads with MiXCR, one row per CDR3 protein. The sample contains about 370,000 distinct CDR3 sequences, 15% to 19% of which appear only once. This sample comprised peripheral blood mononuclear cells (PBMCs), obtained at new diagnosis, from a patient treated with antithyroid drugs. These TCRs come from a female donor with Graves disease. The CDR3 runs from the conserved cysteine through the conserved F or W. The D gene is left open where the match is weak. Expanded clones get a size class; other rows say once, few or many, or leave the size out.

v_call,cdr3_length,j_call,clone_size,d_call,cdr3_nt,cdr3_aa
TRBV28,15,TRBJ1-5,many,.,TGTGCCAGCAGTTTCTTTGTGTTAGTCGATCAGCCCCAGCATTTT,CASSFFVLVDQPQHF
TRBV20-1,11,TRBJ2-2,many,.,TGCAGTGCTACTGCCACCGGGGAGCTGTTTTTT,CSATATGELFF
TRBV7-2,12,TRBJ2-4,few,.,TGTGCCAGCAGCCTATACCCGCCAATTCAGTACTTC,CASSLYPPIQYF
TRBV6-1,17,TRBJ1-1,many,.,TGTGCCAGCAGTGAAGCGTTAGGGGCGGGGGGCAAGACTGAAGCTTTCTTT,CASSEALGAGGKTEAFF
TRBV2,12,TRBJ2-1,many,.,TGTGCCAGCAGTGATAGGAGCAATGAGCAGTTCTTC,CASSDRSNEQFF
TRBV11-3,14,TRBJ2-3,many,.,TGTGCCAGCAGCTTAAACCTACCCACAGATACGCAGTATTTT,CASSLNLPTDTQYF
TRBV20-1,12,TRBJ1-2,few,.,TGCAGTGCTAGAGATCCCAGCTATGGCTACACCTTC,CSARDPSYGYTF
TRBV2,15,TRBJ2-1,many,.,TGTGCCAGCAGGGTTGGTGGTAGCTCCTACAATGAGCAGTTCTTC,CASRVGGSSYNEQFF
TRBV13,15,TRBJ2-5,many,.,TGTGCCAGCAGCTTAGTGGGACGACAGCAAGAGACCCAGTACTTC,CASSLVGRQQETQYF
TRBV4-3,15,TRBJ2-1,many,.,TGCGCCAGCAGCCAAGGTACTAGTGATGGGGATGAGCAGTTCTTC,CASSQGTSDGDEQFF
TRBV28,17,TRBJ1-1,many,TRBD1,TGTGCCAGCAGTTTATTATTCACAGGGGCGACGAACACTGAAGCTTTCTTT,CASSLLFTGATNTEAFF
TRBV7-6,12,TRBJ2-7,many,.,TGTGCCAGCAGCCAGTCTGGGAACGAGCAGTACTTC,CASSQSGNEQYF
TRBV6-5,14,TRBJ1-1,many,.,TGTGCCAGCAGTTACATCGGATGGAACACTGAAGCTTTCTTT,CASSYIGWNTEAFF
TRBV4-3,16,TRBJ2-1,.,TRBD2,TGCGCCAGCAGCCAAGTTTATACTAGCGGATACAATGAGCAGTTCTTC,CASSQVYTSGYNEQFF
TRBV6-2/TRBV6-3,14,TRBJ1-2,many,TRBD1,TGTGCCAGCAGTTATATGACAGGGCACTATGGCTACACCTTC,CASSYMTGHYGYTF
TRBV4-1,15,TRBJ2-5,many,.,TGCGCCAGCAGCCAAATTCCGGGATCACAAGAGACCCAGTACTTC,CASSQIPGSQETQYF
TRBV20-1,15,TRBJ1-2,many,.,TGCAGTGCACCCAGGGCCCAACTGCAGCACTATGGCTACACCTTC,CSAPRAQLQHYGYTF
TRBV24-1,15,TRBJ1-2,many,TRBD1,TGTGCCACCAGTGATGCCTCAGGGGGCAACTATGGCTACACCTTC,CATSDASGGNYGYTF
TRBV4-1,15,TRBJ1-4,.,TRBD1,TGCGCCGGCAGCCAATTTGAAGCAGGGGGCGAAAAACTGTTTTTT,CAGSQFEAGGEKLFF
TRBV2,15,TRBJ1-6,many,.,TGTGCCAGCAGGAGGGCCGCTGACCTGAATTCACCCCTCCACTTT,CASRRAADLNSPLHF
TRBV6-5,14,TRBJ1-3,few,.,TGTGCCAGCAGTTCTTTACCCTTCGGAAACACCATATATTTT,CASSSLPFGNTIYF
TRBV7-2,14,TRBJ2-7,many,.,TGTGCCAGCAGCTTAGAAGGCACCTCCTACGAGCAGTACTTC,CASSLEGTSYEQYF
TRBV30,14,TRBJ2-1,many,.,TGTGCCTGGAGTCCTCCCGAGGGACCGAATGAGCAGTTCTTC,CAWSPPEGPNEQFF
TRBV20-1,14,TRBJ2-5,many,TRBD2,TGCAGTGCAGACGGAGAGGGAGGGGCAGAGACCCAGTACTTC,CSADGEGGAETQYF
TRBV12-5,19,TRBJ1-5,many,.,TGTGCTAGTGGTTTGGTAGTTTGGGGGGGGCACGAGAGCAATCAGCCCCAGCATTTT,CASGLVVWGGHESNQPQHF
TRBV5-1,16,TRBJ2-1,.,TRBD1,TGCGCCAGCAGCCCGGGACAGGGGGCTTCGTACAATGAGCAGTTCTTC,CASSPGQGASYNEQFF
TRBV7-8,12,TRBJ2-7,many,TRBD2,TGTGCCAGCAGCCTTAGCGGGGGCGAGCAGTACTTC,CASSLSGGEQYF
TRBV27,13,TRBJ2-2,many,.,TGTGCCAGCAGTTTACTCCCTGCCGGGGAGCTGTTTTTT,CASSLLPAGELFF
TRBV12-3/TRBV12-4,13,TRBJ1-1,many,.,TGTGCCAGCAGTTCCCGCGGGTCCACTGAAGCTTTCTTT,CASSSRGSTEAFF
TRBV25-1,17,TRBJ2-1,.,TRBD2,TGTGCCAGCAGTGAATGGGGGACTAGCGGGACTTACAATGAGCAGTTCTTC,CASSEWGTSGTYNEQFF
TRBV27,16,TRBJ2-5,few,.,TGTGCCAGCAGAGGGTGGGCGGACGGGAGCCAAGAGACCCAGTACTTC,CASRGWADGSQETQYF
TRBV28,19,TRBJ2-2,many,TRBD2,TGTGCCAGCAGTCTTGGGCTAGCGGGTCCTTTAAGGAACACCGGGGAGCTGTTTTTT,CASSLGLAGPLRNTGELFF
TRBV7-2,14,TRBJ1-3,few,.,TGTGCCAGCAGCTCAGGGCGCTCTGGAAACACCATATATTTT,CASSSGRSGNTIYF
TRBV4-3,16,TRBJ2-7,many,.,TGCGCCAGCAGCCAAGATATCGGACAAGAGACCTACGAGCAGTACTTC,CASSQDIGQETYEQYF
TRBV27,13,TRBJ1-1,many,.,TGTGCCAGCAGTCCTACGGCTGGCACTGAAGCTTTCTTT,CASSPTAGTEAFF
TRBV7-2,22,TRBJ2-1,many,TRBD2,TGTGCCAGCAGCTTAGATCGGGGGGCTAGCGGGAGGGCCGAGGGCTCCTACAATGAGCAGTTCTTC,CASSLDRGASGRAEGSYNEQFF
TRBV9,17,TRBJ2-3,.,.,TGTGCCAGCAGCGTAGCTAGAGGCAGCCTCCGCACAGATACGCAGTATTTT,CASSVARGSLRTDTQYF
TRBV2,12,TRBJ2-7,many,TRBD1,TGTGCCAGCGGGACAGGGGGACTCGAGCAGTACTTC,CASGTGGLEQYF
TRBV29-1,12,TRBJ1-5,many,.,TGCAGCGCCGGCGGGGGAATTCAGCCCCAGCATTTT,CSAGGGIQPQHF
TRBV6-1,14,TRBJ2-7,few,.,TGTGCCAGCAGTTACAACCAGGGTCCCTACGAGCAGTACTTC,CASSYNQGPYEQYF
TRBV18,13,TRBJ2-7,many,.,TGCGCCAGCAGTCCCGGCTCCTCCTACGAGCAGTACTTC,CASSPGSSYEQYF
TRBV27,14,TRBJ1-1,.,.,TGTGCCAGCAGTTCTCGTACGATGAACACTGAAGCTTTCTTT,CASSSRTMNTEAFF
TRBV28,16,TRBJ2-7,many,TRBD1,TGTGCCAGCAGTCAAAGCCCGGACAGGGGGCAATACGAGCAGTACTTC,CASSQSPDRGQYEQYF
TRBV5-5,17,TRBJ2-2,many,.,TGTGCCAGCCGTCCCCCGGGGGGCCCTGTGAGCACCGGGGAGCTGTTTTTT,CASRPPGGPVSTGELFF
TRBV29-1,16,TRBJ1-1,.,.,TGCAGCGTTGAAGGCAGGGAGGGTAGTTATAGCACTGAAGCTTTCTTT,CSVEGREGSYSTEAFF
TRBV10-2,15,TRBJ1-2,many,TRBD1,TGCGCCAGCAGCCTCGGGACAGGGGATTCGAACGGCTACACCTTC,CASSLGTGDSNGYTF
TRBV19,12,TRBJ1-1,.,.,TGTGCCAGCCGGACGGGGGAGACTGAAGCTTTCTTT,CASRTGETEAFF
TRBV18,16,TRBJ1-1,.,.,TGTGCCAGCTCACCGGACAGATGGTTGGGAAACACTGAAGCTTTCTTT,CASSPDRWLGNTEAFF
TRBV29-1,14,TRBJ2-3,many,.,TGCAGCGTTGGGGCCGGGACTCCCCGAGATACGCAGTATTTT,CSVGAGTPRDTQYF
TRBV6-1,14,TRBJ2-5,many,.,TGTGCCAGCAGTATGCGGGACACCCAAGAGACCCAGTACTTC,CASSMRDTQETQYF
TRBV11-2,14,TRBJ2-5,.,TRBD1,TGTGCCAGCAGCAAAGACAGGGGGCGAGAGACCCAGTACTTC,CASSKDRGRETQYF